The 21 T cell receptor beta chains listed next were all sequenced from one sample in a study of T-cell memory formation after mild COVID-19. TCRdb reanalysed the 5' RACE reads using MiXCR and keeps one entry per CDR3 protein. This sample has over 250,000 distinct CDR3 sequences, with 15% to 20% found just once. Specimen: PBMCs or a T cell subset sorted from them (not recorded which). These receptors were collected from a man aged 18 to 35 who had mild COVID-19 (a few samples of this study predate the infection). Cell type and time point are not known.

This clonotype was counted between two and nine times. V and J are TRBV5-1 and TRBJ2-7; D assignment may be TRBD1 or TRBD2 (5 bases each). The CDR3 runs 13 residues. Germline CDR1 SGHRS, CDR2 YFSETQ. Trimming removed 1 base from V and 4 bases from J, with 9 bases in between. The CDR3: CASSLRGEYEQYF. CDR3 DNA: TGCGCCAGCAGCTTGAGGGGAGAGTACGAGCAGTACTTC.

The V and J genes are TRBV29-1 and TRBJ2-5; D not resolved. Germline assignment: CDR1 SQVTM and CDR2 ANQGSEA. The germline V and J ends were trimmed by 4 bases and 4 bases, with 13 bases remaining between them. The CDR3 totals 13 residues. CDR3: CSVVRASLETQYF. In DNA, the CDR3 is TGCAGCGTTGTTCGGGCGAGTTTAGAGACCCAGTACTTC.

There are a few counts of this clonotype. The chain joins TRBV12-3 or TRBV12-4 to TRBJ1-2; no definite D call. The CDR3 contains 16 residues. V was pared by 6 bases and J by 0 bases, with 17 bases between. The CDR3 sequence is CASSPRARIANYGYTF. The DNA for the CDR3 is TGTGCCAGCAGCCCCCGGGCACGGATTGCTAACTATGGCTACACCTTC.

This clonotype occurred a few times. The V and J genes are TRBV4-2 and TRBJ2-5; D possibly corresponds to TRBD2 (7 bases). The V end was cut by 1 base, the J end by 4 bases, with 19 bases between. Looked up from germline, CDR1 is LGHNA and CDR2 is YNFKEQ. This CDR3 spans 17 amino acids. CDR3 sequence (DNA): TGTGCCAGCAGCCAAGTCGTCACTGGGGGGGGCCTAGAGACCCAGTACTTC. Amino acid sequence: CASSQVVTGGGLETQYF.

The chain employs TRBV7-3 and TRBJ1-1, with D possibly being TRBD1 (5 bases). Trimming cost V 5 bases and J 3 bases, with 13 bases left between them. Germline V CDR1 and CDR2: SGHTA, FQGTGA. This CDR3 has 14 residues. CDR3: CASSPVGADTEAFF. In DNA form, the CDR3 reads TGTGCCAGCAGCCCCGTCGGGGCTGACACTGAAGCTTTCTTT.

This clonotype was counted many times. This chain joins TRBV7-2 and TRBJ2-2, with 7 bases identical to TRBD1. J lost 5 bases, V lost 2 bases, and 8 bases had no gene match. The CDR3 spans 16 residues. Germline values: CDR1 SGHTA, CDR2 FQGNSA. For the CDR3, the DNA is TGTGCCAGCAGCTTATCGTTCCCAGGGGGAACCGGGGAGCTGTTTTTT. Protein sequence: CASSLSFPGGTGELFF.

This clonotype has more than one count but fewer than ten. The chain recombines TRBV5-6 with TRBJ2-3; TRBD1 matches 7 bases. This CDR3 has 16 residues. The germline gives CDR1 SGHDT, CDR2 YYEEEE. After removal of 5 bases from V and 6 bases from J, the junction contained 15 bases not matched to a gene. CDR3 DNA: TGTGCCAGCAGGGACAGGCTCACCACCCTGGCGGATACGCAGTATTTT. Encoded protein: CASRDRLTTLADTQYF.

The chain joins TRBV14 to TRBJ2-3; D unresolved. There are 15 residues in the CDR3. From germline, CDR1 is SGHDN and CDR2 FVKESK. V lost 0 bases and J 4 bases, leaving 11 bases between the germline ends. The CDR3 sequence is CASSQDVAGADTQYF. The CDR3 coding sequence is TGTGCCAGCAGCCAAGATGTGGCTGGGGCAGATACGCAGTATTTT.

The chain couples TRBV7-2 to TRBJ1-1; D not certain. Trimming pared 0 bases from V and 5 bases from J, leaving 13 bases between. CDR1 is SGHTA and CDR2 is FQGNSA in the germline V gene. This CDR3 spans 15 amino acids. In DNA form, the CDR3 reads TGTGCCAGCAGCTTAGCGGTAGGATACGGAACTGAAGCTTTCTTT. Its translation: CASSLAVGYGTEAFF. The entire variable domain, with the rest obtained from reference TRBV7-2 and TRBJ1-1, is as follows: GAGVSQSPSNKVTEKGKDVELRCDPISGHTALYWYRQSLGQGLEFLIYFQGNSAPDKSGLPSDRFSAERTGGSVSTLTIQRTQQEDSAVYLCASSLAVGYGTEAFFGQGTRLTVV.

CDR3 sequence (DNA): TGCGCCAGCAGCTTGGATTGGGGGTCATGGAACACTGAAGCTTTCTTT. Its protein is CASSLDWGSWNTEAFF. This sequence joins TRBV5-1 and TRBJ1-1, with a tentative D call TRBD1 (5 bases). The CDR3 extends over 16 amino acids. CDR1 is SGHRS, CDR2 YFSETQ, per germline. Trimming took 0 bases from V and 1 from J, leaving 13 bases between them.

V and J are TRBV12-3 or TRBV12-4 and TRBJ1-5, with D unresolved. This CDR3 is 13 amino acids long. V gave up 9 bases and J gave up 5 bases, with 14 bases separating them. CDR3 amino acids: CASVRLRDQPQHF. The CDR3 DNA follows: TGTGCCAGTGTACGTCTGCGGGATCAGCCCCAGCATTTT.

This clonotype has a handful of counts. The rearrangement uses TRBV5-1 and TRBJ1-1; 9 bases agree with TRBD1. The CDR3 contains 15 residues. With 5 bases clipped from V and 4 bases from J, the junction kept 9 bases outside the gene matches. The V gene's germline CDR1 is SGHRS and CDR2 YFSETQ. In nucleotides, the CDR3 is TGCGCCAGCAGGGAGCTCTCGGGACAGGGCACTGAAGCTTTCTTT. This encodes CASRELSGQGTEAFF.

This clonotype showed up just a few times. This chain joins TRBV4-1 and TRBJ1-6; 9 bases are shared with TRBD1. This CDR3 comprises 13 residues. With V trimmed by 6 bases and J by 10 bases, 4 bases remained unmatched. In germline, CDR1 is MGHRA, CDR2 YSYEKL. CDR3 in amino acids: CASRGTGNSPLHF. In nucleotides, the CDR3 is TGCGCCAGCAGGGGGACAGGGAACTCACCCCTCCACTTT.

This clonotype appeared a few times. This chain connects TRBV6-2 or TRBV6-3 to TRBJ1-1; D gene unclear. CDR1 MNHEY and CDR2 SVGEGT come from the germline V gene. The CDR3 runs 13 residues. The V end was cut by 2 bases, the J end by 1 base, with 5 bases between. CDR3 coding DNA: TGTGCCAGCAGTTACGAGGCGAACACTGAAGCTTTCTTT. It specifies CASSYEANTEAFF.

This clonotype was observed many times. The chain couples TRBV20-1 to TRBJ2-5; 7 bases map to TRBD2. There are 14 residues in the CDR3. Germline V gives CDR1 DFQATT, CDR2 SNEGSKA (reference sequence). V lost 7 bases and J lost 0; bases outside the gene matches: 8. The CDR3 sequence is CSVVGGLDQETQYF. CDR3 coding DNA: TGCAGTGTGGTCGGGGGGTTGGACCAAGAGACCCAGTACTTC.

This clonotype was seen more than once but under ten times. V and J are TRBV12-3 or TRBV12-4 and TRBJ2-7; D gene uncertain. The CDR3 is 10 residues long. Trimming stripped 6 bases from V and 3 bases from J, with 3 bases between. CDR3: CASRFYEQYV. The CDR3 nucleotides are TGTGCCAGCAGATTCTACGAGCAGTACGTC.

This clonotype was counted at least ten times. The chain uses TRBV12-3 or TRBV12-4 and TRBJ2-1; D possibly corresponds to TRBD1 (6 bases). CDR3 length: 12 amino acids. V was clipped by 5 bases and J by 7 bases, with 9 bases between them. Here the CDR3 reads CASSPQGNEQFF. CDR3 coding DNA: TGTGCCAGCAGTCCCCAGGGGAATGAGCAGTTCTTC.

This chain connects TRBV10-2 to TRBJ1-1; no clear D. Germline CDR1 and CDR2: WSHSY and SAAADI. The CDR3 has 13 amino acids. V dropped 1 base and J dropped 4 bases, with 7 bases sitting between them. CDR3 in DNA: TGCGCCAGCAGTGAGTTCCGGGGCACTGAAGCTTTCTTT. Translated, it gives CASSEFRGTEAFF.

This clonotype has only a few counts. V gene TRBV7-6 combines with J gene TRBJ2-5, with a tentative D call TRBD2 (5 bases). CDR1 is SGHVS, CDR2 FNYEAQ, per germline. CDR3 length: 14 residues. V dropped 5 bases and J dropped 5 bases, with 15 bases sitting between them. CDR3 region: CASSPGPEGETQYF. The CDR3, as DNA: TGTGCCAGCAGCCCAGGACCAGAGGGCGAGACCCAGTACTTC.

This clonotype appeared a few times. The J gene is TRBJ2-1, the V gene TRBV7-9, with TRBD2 identical over 14 bases. This CDR3 is 17 amino acids long. Germline CDR1 reads SEHNR; CDR2 reads FQNEAQ (reference sequence). After removal of 4 bases from V and 5 bases from J, the junction contained 7 bases not matched to a gene. CDR3 nucleotide sequence: TGTGCCAGCAGCTCCAGACTAGCGGGGGGGATAGACAATGAGCAGTTCTTC. It encodes CASSSRLAGGIDNEQFF.

Only a few counts were recorded for this clonotype. The chain uses TRBV7-2 and TRBJ2-3, with 9 nucleotides matching TRBD2. This CDR3 is built from 15 residues. Trimming cost V 5 bases and J 8 bases; bases outside gene matches: 11. The germline V gene encodes CDR1 SGHTA and CDR2 FQGNSA. The CDR3 coding sequence is TGTGCCAGCAGCGTCGCGGGGGGGCAGTCTGGTACGCAGTATTTT. Protein sequence: CASSVAGGQSGTQYF.